This is a list of T cell receptor beta chains from one sample in a study of blood T cell repertoires in COVID-19. Repertoires were generated with immunoSEQ multiplex PCR, while TCRdb's copy carries only in-frame clones and drops some. The data show roughly 200,000 clones, with around nine tenths seen just once and 5.5% to 8% held by the top ten. Sequences were obtained from peripheral blood. The receptors originated from a man aged 55 to 69 who had recovered from COVID-19. CDR3s include the opening cysteine and the closing phenylalanine or tryptophan. The D gene is left open where the match is weak. Some rows mark clone size as missing; the rest say once, few, many or name a class of expanded clone.

size: -
D: TRBD1
J: TRBJ2-7
V: TRBV6-1
CDR3: CASSERDRASWSEQYF
DNA: TGTGCCAGCAGTGAGCGGGACAGGGCCTCTTGGAGCGAGCAGTACTTC

size: -
D: -
J: TRBJ2-7
V: TRBV7-6
CDR3: CASSLSSSSYEQYF
DNA: TGTGCCAGCAGCTTAAGTTCCAGTTCCTACGAGCAGTACTTC

size: -
D: -
J: TRBJ1-1
V: TRBV5-6
CDR3: CASSLAGLITEAFF
DNA: TGTGCCAGCAGCTTGGCCGGGTTGATCACTGAAGCTTTCTTT

size: -
D: -
J: TRBJ2-7
V: TRBV18
CDR3: CASSPRASYEQYF
DNA: TGTGCCAGCTCACCCAGGGCCTCCTACGAGCAGTACTTC

size: -
D: TRBD1
J: TRBJ2-6
V: TRBV20-1
CDR3: CSASDAPQGGTGGPGANVLTF
DNA: TGCAGTGCTAGTGATGCCCCTCAAGGGGGGACAGGAGGACCAGGGGCCAACGTCCTGACTTTC

size: -
D: -
J: TRBJ2-3
V: TRBV30
CDR3: CAWSNGGGADTQYF
DNA: TGTGCCTGGAGTAATGGGGGCGGCGCAGATACGCAGTATTTT

size: -
D: -
J: TRBJ2-3
V: TRBV5-1
CDR3: CASSLDQGPSTDTQYF
DNA: TGCGCCAGCAGCTTGGATCAGGGGCCTAGCACAGATACGCAGTATTTT

size: -
D: TRBD1
J: TRBJ1-1
V: TRBV7-3
CDR3: CASSSGGTGVANTEAFF
DNA: TGTGCCAGCAGCTCCGGTGGGACAGGGGTTGCGAACACTGAAGCTTTCTTT

size: few
D: -
J: TRBJ1-6
V: TRBV4-3
CDR3: CASSQERDSPLHF
DNA: TGCGCCAGCAGCCAAGAGCGGGATTCACCCCTCCACTTT

size: -
D: -
J: TRBJ1-2
V: TRBV28
CDR3: CASIKGHGGYTF
DNA: TGTGCCAGCATCAAGGGGCACGGTGGCTACACCTTC

size: -
D: -
J: TRBJ1-1
V: TRBV3-1/TRBV3-2
CDR3: CASSLNGGASTEAFF
DNA: TGTGCCAGCAGCCTAAACGGGGGAGCTAGCACTGAAGCTTTCTTT

size: -
D: -
J: TRBJ1-2
V: TRBV7-9
CDR3: CASSAEQGGYTF
DNA: TGTGCCAGCAGCGCCGAGCAGGGTGGCTACACCTTC

size: -
D: -
J: TRBJ2-2
V: TRBV12-5
CDR3: CASGLTPGTGELFF
DNA: TGTGCTAGTGGTTTGACCCCGGGGACCGGGGAGCTGTTTTTT

size: once
D: -
J: TRBJ2-5
V: TRBV19
CDR3: CASSINPETQYF
DNA: TGTGCCAGTAGTATAAATCCGGAGACCCAGTACTTC

size: -
D: -
J: TRBJ1-4
V: TRBV18
CDR3: CASSPQGQGDEKLFF
DNA: TGTGCCAGCTCACCTCAGGGTCAGGGTGATGAAAAACTGTTTTTT

size: -
D: TRBD2
J: TRBJ2-7
V: TRBV10-3
CDR3: CAISESWTSPSYEQYF
DNA: TGTGCCATCAGTGAGTCGTGGACTAGCCCCTCCTACGAGCAGTACTTC

size: -
D: -
J: TRBJ2-2
V: TRBV3-1/TRBV3-2
CDR3: CASSQEGGGELFF
DNA: TGTGCCAGCAGCCAAGAGGGGGGCGGGGAGCTGTTTTTT

size: once
D: -
J: TRBJ1-2
V: TRBV28
CDR3: CASGTASLGYTF
DNA: TGTGCCAGCGGAACAGCCTCTCTTGGCTACACCTTC

size: -
D: -
J: TRBJ1-5
V: TRBV7-9
CDR3: CASSLVGAGAQPQHF
DNA: TGTGCCAGCAGCTTAGTAGGCGCAGGGGCTCAGCCCCAGCATTTT

size: -
D: TRBD1
J: TRBJ2-1
V: TRBV10-3
CDR3: CAISGPGGQGEYNEQFF
DNA: TGTGCCATCAGTGGTCCGGGGGGACAGGGGGAGTACAATGAGCAGTTCTTC

size: once
D: TRBD1
J: TRBJ1-6
V: TRBV6-2/TRBV6-3
CDR3: CASSHLDRVNSPLHF
DNA: TGTGCCAGCAGCCATTTGGACAGGGTTAATTCACCCCTCCACTTT

size: -
D: TRBD1
J: TRBJ1-1
V: TRBV28
CDR3: CASSPQGAHTEAFF
DNA: TGTGCCAGCAGTCCACAGGGGGCGCACACTGAAGCTTTCTTT

size: few
D: TRBD1
J: TRBJ1-5
V: TRBV24-1
CDR3: CATSTGQGDQPQHF
DNA: TGTGCCACGAGTACCGGACAGGGTGATCAGCCCCAGCATTTT

size: -
D: TRBD1
J: TRBJ1-4
V: TRBV4-2
CDR3: CASSLGGGEEKLFF
DNA: TGTGCCAGCAGCCTTGGAGGGGGCGAGGAAAAACTGTTTTTT

size: -
D: -
J: TRBJ1-2
V: TRBV12-3/TRBV12-4
CDR3: CASSRQNYGYTF
DNA: TGTGCCAGCAGTCGACAGAACTATGGCTACACCTTC

size: -
D: -
J: TRBJ1-2
V: TRBV3-1/TRBV3-2
CDR3: CASSQADSRVRGYTF
DNA: TGTGCCAGCAGCCAGGCCGACAGCCGTGTGCGGGGCTACACCTTC

size: -
D: TRBD2
J: TRBJ2-3
V: TRBV28
CDR3: CASSLGEREVDTQYF
DNA: TGTGCCAGCAGTTTAGGAGAGCGGGAGGTAGATACGCAGTATTTT

size: -
D: -
J: TRBJ1-2
V: TRBV6-5
CDR3: CASSYIWPDYGYTF
DNA: TGTGCCAGCAGTTATATTTGGCCAGACTATGGCTACACCTTC

size: -
D: -
J: TRBJ1-2
V: TRBV5-1
CDR3: CASSLPTDGYTF
DNA: TGCGCCAGCAGCTTGCCAACGGATGGCTACACCTTC

size: once
D: TRBD1
J: TRBJ2-7
V: TRBV27
CDR3: CASSLSGTGIYEQYF
DNA: TGTGCCAGCAGTTTATCCGGGACAGGCATCTACGAGCAGTACTTC

size: -
D: TRBD2
J: TRBJ2-7
V: TRBV11-1
CDR3: CASSPSSGRTYEQYF
DNA: TGTGCCAGCAGCCCATCCAGCGGGAGGACATACGAGCAGTACTTC

size: -
D: TRBD1
J: TRBJ2-7
V: TRBV28
CDR3: CASSRAGQGAYEQYF
DNA: TGTGCCAGCAGTCGCGCGGGACAGGGGGCTTACGAGCAGTACTTC

size: many
D: -
J: TRBJ2-1
V: TRBV9
CDR3: CASSVLGGGFNNEQFF
DNA: TGTGCCAGCAGCGTACTAGGAGGGGGCTTTAATAATGAGCAGTTCTTC

size: -
D: TRBD1
J: TRBJ1-1
V: TRBV30
CDR3: CACRQGNTEAFF
DNA: TGTGCCTGCCGACAGGGGAACACTGAAGCTTTCTTT

size: -
D: TRBD1
J: TRBJ1-4
V: TRBV5-1
CDR3: CASSFFGTGATNEKLFF
DNA: TGCGCCAGCAGCTTTTTCGGGACAGGGGCAACTAATGAAAAACTGTTTTTT

size: -
D: TRBD1
J: TRBJ1-4
V: TRBV11-1
CDR3: CASSSGTGGEKLFF
DNA: TGTGCCAGCAGCTCTGGGACAGGGGGTGAAAAACTGTTTTTT

size: -
D: -
J: TRBJ2-3
V: TRBV2
CDR3: CASKASGTDTQYF
DNA: TGTGCCAGCAAAGCCAGCGGAACAGATACGCAGTATTTT

size: -
D: TRBD1
J: TRBJ1-2
V: TRBV6-5
CDR3: CASSTGGRLYGYTF
DNA: TGTGCCAGCAGTACAGGGGGCCGACTCTATGGCTACACCTTC

size: -
D: TRBD2
J: TRBJ2-3
V: TRBV9
CDR3: CASSVFPGLAVTDTQYF
DNA: TGTGCCAGCAGCGTTTTCCCGGGACTAGCGGTTACAGATACGCAGTATTTT

size: -
D: -
J: TRBJ2-7
V: TRBV2
CDR3: CASKKEFSYEQYF
DNA: TGTGCCAGCAAAAAAGAGTTCTCCTACGAGCAGTACTTC

size: -
D: TRBD1
J: TRBJ1-6
V: TRBV5-6
CDR3: CASRQTGTGNSPLHF
DNA: TGTGCCAGCAGGCAAACCGGGACAGGGAATTCACCCCTCCACTTT

size: -
D: -
J: TRBJ2-5
V: TRBV7-9
CDR3: CASSYQGFTETQYF
DNA: TGTGCCAGCAGCTACCAGGGTTTTACGGAGACCCAGTACTTC

size: -
D: TRBD1
J: TRBJ2-3
V: TRBV18
CDR3: CASSPPGRTGVTDTQYF
DNA: TGTGCCAGCTCACCACCGGGCCGGACAGGGGTCACAGATACGCAGTATTTT

size: -
D: -
J: TRBJ2-1
V: TRBV10-2
CDR3: CASSDGAGVMSEQFF
DNA: TGCGCCAGCAGTGATGGGGCAGGGGTCATGAGTGAGCAGTTCTTC

size: -
D: TRBD1
J: TRBJ2-7
V: TRBV6-6
CDR3: CASSYPGTDRPQYF
DNA: TGTGCCAGCAGTTACCCCGGGACAGATCGACCCCAGTACTTC

size: -
D: -
J: TRBJ1-3
V: TRBV30
CDR3: CAWSVNSHGNTIYF
DNA: TGTGCCTGGAGTGTAAATAGCCATGGAAACACCATATATTTT

size: -
D: -
J: TRBJ2-7
V: TRBV5-1
CDR3: CASTVGDDEQYF
DNA: TGCGCCAGCACTGTGGGAGATGACGAGCAGTACTTC

size: -
D: -
J: TRBJ2-7
V: TRBV5-1
CDR3: CASRVGAAGDEQYF
DNA: TGCGCCAGCAGGGTGGGGGCGGCCGGGGACGAGCAGTACTTC

size: -
D: TRBD1
J: TRBJ2-3
V: TRBV5-1
CDR3: CASFGQGSTDTQYF
DNA: TGCGCCAGCTTCGGACAGGGGTCTACAGATACGCAGTATTTT

size: -
D: TRBD2
J: TRBJ2-2
V: TRBV4-2
CDR3: CASSQEILAGSTGELFF
DNA: TGTGCCAGCAGCCAAGAAATTCTAGCGGGATCCACCGGGGAGCTGTTTTTT

size: -
D: -
J: TRBJ2-5
V: TRBV19
CDR3: CASSIYSSLTSRETQYF
DNA: TGTGCCAGTAGTATATATTCCTCCCTAACTTCGAGAGAGACCCAGTACTTC